Following are 23 T cell receptor beta chains from one sample sequenced in a study of T cells after yellow fever vaccination. TCRdb re-analysed the 5' RACE reads in MiXCR, keeping a single row per CDR3 protein. The sample records over 250,000 distinct CDR3 sequences, about 4% being singletons. The sequencing used PBMCs, collected 5 days after the yellow fever booster vaccination. These receptors were taken from a man aged 18-30 years who received the YFV17D yellow fever vaccine.

This clonotype appeared many times. The V call is TRBV29-1, the J call TRBJ1-1; maybe TRBD1 (5 bases). CDR3 length: 14 amino acids. Trimming pared 2 bases from V and 1 base from J, leaving 11 bases between. Germline V gives CDR1 SQVTM, CDR2 ANQGSEA. The CDR3 region has the DNA TGCAGCGTTGAATACGGGGGAGCGAACACTGAAGCTTTCTTT. Protein product: CSVEYGGANTEAFF.

This clonotype appeared many times. The J gene is TRBJ2-3, the V gene TRBV7-2; D ambiguous. This CDR3 spans 16 amino acids. The germline V and J ends were trimmed by 5 bases and 1 base, with 16 bases remaining between them. CDR1 and CDR2 from the germline V gene are SGHTA and FQGNSA. CDR3 coding DNA: TGTGCCAGCAGCCCTGGGCATACCTCTGGCACAGATACGCAGTATTTT. Its translation is CASSPGHTSGTDTQYF.

A few counts support this clonotype. The V call is TRBV5-5, the J call TRBJ2-7; no clear D gene. Per the germline V gene, CDR1 is SGHKS and CDR2 is YYEKEE (reference sequence). V was pared by 1 base and J by 1 base, with 12 bases between. This CDR3 has 15 residues. CDR3 in amino acids: CASSLPLRHSYEQYV. Here the CDR3 DNA reads TGTGCCAGCAGCTTGCCCCTTCGACATTCCTACGAGCAGTACGTC.

In its sample, this clonotype was seen many times. The rearrangement joins TRBV11-2 to TRBJ2-5; D is unresolved. Germline CDR1 SGHAT, CDR2 FQNNGV. The V and J ends lost 5 bases and 0 bases respectively, with 10 bases between them. This CDR3 region has 14 residues. Here the CDR3 reads CASSLGPYQETQYF. The CDR3 nucleotides are TGTGCCAGCAGCCTCGGACCGTACCAAGAGACCCAGTACTTC.

This clonotype has only a few counts. The chain joins TRBV11-2 to TRBJ2-5; D is unclear. The CDR3 covers 16 residues. Germline V gene lookup returns CDR1 SGHAT and CDR2 FQNNGV. Trimming removed 2 bases at V and 0 bases at J, with 13 bases between. This CDR3 reads CASSLKLDSYQETQYF. In nucleotides, the CDR3 is TGTGCCAGCAGCTTAAAATTGGATTCTTACCAAGAGACCCAGTACTTC.

This clonotype was observed a handful of times. The chain combines TRBV20-1 with TRBJ2-7, with D perhaps matching TRBD2 (6 bases). Germline V lookup: CDR1 DFQATT, CDR2 SNEGSKA (reference sequence). The CDR3 sequence is 15 residues long. V was clipped by 0 bases and J by 2 bases, with 14 bases between them. CDR3 sequence: CSARDVGGATYEQYF. In DNA, the CDR3 is TGCAGTGCTAGAGATGTCGGCGGGGCAACCTACGAGCAGTACTTC.

This clonotype was observed many times. This chain joins TRBV5-5 and TRBJ2-5, with no clear D. V lost 1 base and J lost 1, with 11 bases in between. Germline lookup yields CDR1 SGHKS and CDR2 YYEKEE (reference sequence). The CDR3 totals 15 residues. The CDR3 coding sequence is TGTGCCAGCAGCTTGTGGGGAAGGTCCCAAGAGACCCAGTACTTC. Translating it yields CASSLWGRSQETQYF.

This clonotype showed up just a few times. This chain links TRBV4-2 with TRBJ2-5; D uncertain. V was cut by 3 bases and J by 3 bases, with 8 bases left in between. The CDR3 loop spans 13 amino acids. CDR1 LGHNA and CDR2 YNFKEQ come from the germline V gene. This CDR3 reads CASSQAHEETQYF. DNA of the CDR3: TGTGCCAGCAGCCAGGCCCACGAAGAGACCCAGTACTTC.

This clonotype was counted ten times or more. The CDR3 bases are TGCGCCAGCAGCCAAGAACATTCTAGTACCCGGGTGAATGAGCAGTTCTTC. Residues: CASSQEHSSTRVNEQFF. This sequence joins TRBV4-3 and TRBJ2-1; D is unclear. The CDR3 spans 17 residues. Trimming cost V 0 bases and J 7 bases, with 19 bases left between them. Germline CDR1 reads LGHNA; CDR2 reads YSLEER.

This clonotype showed up just a few times. The V and J genes are TRBV20-1 and TRBJ2-5; 10 bases are a match to TRBD1. The CDR3 totals 14 residues. Germline values: CDR1 DFQATT, CDR2 SNEGSKA (reference sequence). After removal of 5 bases from V and 3 bases from J, the junction contained 6 bases not matched to a gene. The CDR3 region is CSAPGQGVKETQYF. The DNA of the CDR3 is TGCAGTGCTCCAGGACAGGGGGTGAAAGAGACCCAGTACTTC.

The genes are TRBV9 and TRBJ2-3, with 10 bases matching TRBD2. CDR3 size: 16 residues. Germline lookup yields CDR1 SGDLS and CDR2 YYNGEE. Trimming removed 4 bases from V and 0 bases from J; junction bases left unmatched: 5. The CDR3 sequence: CASSFTSGVSTDTQYF. The CDR3, as DNA: TGTGCCAGCAGCTTCACTAGCGGGGTGAGCACAGATACGCAGTATTTT.

This clonotype came up many times. The rearrangement links TRBV5-4 to TRBJ2-6; D gene ambiguous. V gave up 3 bases and J gave up 0 bases, with 4 bases separating them. Germline V gene sequence: CDR1 SGHNT, CDR2 YYREEE (reference sequence). This CDR3 spans 14 amino acids. The CDR3 bases are TGTGCCAGCAGCTCAAACTCTGGGGCCAACGTCCTGACTTTC. This sequence encodes CASSSNSGANVLTF.

CDR3 DNA: TGTGCCAGCAGTTATGCCGGGACAGGGCTCACAGATACGCAGTATTTT. Translation: CASSYAGTGLTDTQYF. The genes are TRBV6-2 or TRBV6-3 and TRBJ2-3; 9 bases fit TRBD1. This CDR3 has 16 residues. With V trimmed by 3 bases and J by 2 bases, 6 bases remained unmatched. Germline V gene data show CDR1 as MNHEY and CDR2 as SVGEGT.

There are many counts of this clonotype. V gene TRBV5-1 combines with J gene TRBJ2-7; 8 nucleotides line up with TRBD1. CDR3 size: 15 residues. Germline CDR1 reads SGHRS; CDR2 reads YFSETQ. The trim removed 4 bases at V and 0 bases at J, leaving 6 bases unmatched. The CDR3 bases are TGCGCCAGCAGCCCGGAGGGACAGGACTCCTACGAGCAGTACGTC. Protein: CASSPEGQDSYEQYV.

Only a few counts were recorded for this clonotype. The rearrangement uses TRBV4-3 and TRBJ1-6; D not certain. Germline CDR1 LGHNA, CDR2 YSLEER. The CDR3 runs 14 residues. Trimming stripped 0 bases from V and 11 bases from J, with 11 bases between. The CDR3 region is CASSQERRGTPLHF. As DNA, the CDR3 is TGCGCCAGCAGCCAAGAAAGGCGGGGAACACCCCTCCACTTT.

This clonotype was recorded at least ten times. V and J are TRBV5-1 and TRBJ2-5; no reliable D call. Germline values: CDR1 SGHRS, CDR2 YFSETQ. The CDR3 length is 14 residues. Trimming removed 3 bases from V and 4 bases from J, with 13 bases in between. The CDR3 coding sequence is TGCGCCAGCAGCTCGAGGACGGGCCGAGAGACCCAGTACTTC. It codes for CASSSRTGRETQYF. The whole variable domain, filled in from reference TRBV5-1 and TRBJ2-5, reads KAGVTQTPRYLIKTRGQQVTLSCSPISGHRSVSWYQQTPGQGLQFLFEYFSETQRNKGNFPGRFSGRQFSNSRSEMNVSTLELGDSALYLCASSSRTGRETQYFGPGTRLLVL.

At least ten counts were recorded for this clonotype. The DNA of the CDR3 is TGCGCCAGCAGCTTGACAGGGACAACCTACGAGCAGTACTTC. It codes for CASSLTGTTYEQYF. The genes are TRBV5-1 and TRBJ2-7; D may be TRBD1 (6 bases). Trimming left V 1 base short and J 2 bases short, with 10 bases between. CDR1 and CDR2 (germline): SGHRS, YFSETQ. The CDR3 has 14 residues.

The rearrangement uses TRBV20-1 and TRBJ1-4; no clear D gene. The CDR3 is 14 residues long. CDR1 is DFQATT and CDR2 is SNEGSKA in the germline V gene (reference sequence). Trimming took 0 bases from V and 0 from J, leaving 5 bases between them. This CDR3 reads CSAREAATNEKLFF. In nucleotides, the CDR3 is TGCAGTGCTAGAGAGGCAGCAACTAATGAAAAACTGTTTTTT.

This clonotype was counted many times. The V call is TRBV6-5, the J call TRBJ1-2; 9 bases fit TRBD1. V dropped 5 bases and J dropped 5; count of bases not matched to a gene: 0. Germline CDR1 MNHEY, CDR2 SVGAGI. CDR3 length equals 12 residues. The CDR3 DNA follows: TGTGCCAGCAGTGGGACAGGGTATGGCTACACCTTC. Translation gives CASSGTGYGYTF.

This clonotype occurred many times. The chain employs TRBV12-3 or TRBV12-4 and TRBJ2-5; D is perhaps TRBD1 or TRBD2 (5 bases each). With 8 bases removed from V and 5 bases from J, the gap between germline ends came to 12 bases. The CDR3 covers 12 residues. The CDR3 DNA reads TGTGCCAGCGGCCAGGGACGGGAGACCCAGTACTTC. This translates into CASGQGRETQYF.

The rearrangement joins TRBV15 to TRBJ2-5, with D uncertain. V was clipped by 5 bases and J by 0 bases, with 10 bases between them. From germline, CDR1 is LNHNV and CDR2 YYDKDF (reference sequence). The CDR3 is 14 residues long. In nucleotides, the CDR3 is TGTGCCACCAGCCCACACGGGTACCAAGAGACCCAGTACTTC. Translating it yields CATSPHGYQETQYF.

There are many counts of this clonotype. The chain links TRBV27 to TRBJ2-1, with a possible D match to TRBD2 (6 bases). Deletions cut 3 bases from V and 6 bases from J, with 9 bases between. Germline CDR1 is MNHEY and CDR2 is SMNVEV (reference sequence). The CDR3 is 13 amino acids. CDR3 nucleotide sequence: TGTGCCAGCAGTTTGGCGGGGTTCAATGAGCAGTTCTTC. Its translation: CASSLAGFNEQFF.

This clonotype was seen ten or more times. The chain employs TRBV15 and TRBJ2-2; D is possibly TRBD1 (6 bases). V lost 3 bases, J lost 4 bases, and 21 bases lay in between. CDR1 and CDR2 from the germline V gene are LNHNV and YYDKDF (reference sequence). The CDR3 runs 18 residues. Here the CDR3 DNA reads TGTGCCACCAGCAGCCCTCTTACCGGGACACAGGGCACCGGGGAGCTGTTTTTT. Protein: CATSSPLTGTQGTGELFF.